One sample yielded the 31 T cell receptor beta chains listed below, sequenced in a study of immune evolution from preneoplasia to lung adenocarcinoma. Data came from immunoSEQ multiplex PCR; TCRdb stores just in-frame clones and leaves some out. The top ten hold about 6.5% of the sample, which has about 40,000 clones, 74% seen once. Sequencing was carried out using FFPE invasive lung adenocarcinoma tissue. The receptor set was obtained from a person between 55 and 70 years old with lung adenocarcinoma.

The table lists this clone with a few counts. This chain connects TRBV5-1 to TRBJ1-5; D is ambiguous. CDR1 SGHRS and CDR2 YFSETQ come from the germline V gene. V lost 9 bases to trimming and J lost 6 bases, with 4 bases between them. The CDR3 is 9 amino acids. The CDR3 sequence: CATRQPQHF. The CDR3 nucleotides read TGCGCCACACGTCAGCCCCAGCATTTT.

The gene calls are TRBV5-1 and TRBJ2-7; 12 nucleotides match TRBD1. The CDR3 is 15 residues long. Germline V gives CDR1 SGHRS, CDR2 YFSETQ. J lost 5 bases, V lost 0 bases, and 3 bases had no gene match. The CDR3 reads CASSLAGTGGNEQYF. The CDR3 DNA sequence: TGCGCCAGCAGCTTGGCCGGGACAGGGGGCAACGAGCAGTACTTC.

This clone was observed a handful of times. CDR3 region: CSARQETQYF. The CDR3 DNA reads TGCAGTGCTAGACAAGAGACCCAGTACTTC. The chain has TRBV20-1 and TRBJ2-5; no reliable D call. CDR3 size: 10 residues. V shed 2 bases and J shed 2 bases, with 0 bases lying between them. Germline V CDR1 and CDR2: DFQATT, SNEGSKA (reference sequence).

This clone was recorded only once. The chain is built from TRBV6-1 and TRBJ2-2, with D tentatively TRBD1 (6 bases). The CDR3 consists of 13 residues. V was trimmed by 7 bases and J by 4 bases, leaving 10 bases between them. Germline values: CDR1 MNHNS, CDR2 SASEGT. The CDR3 protein is CASNTGTTGELFF. In DNA, the CDR3 is TGTGCCAGCAATACAGGGACCACCGGGGAGCTGTTTTTT.

The chain is built from TRBV5-6 and TRBJ2-5; D not resolved. Trimming took 3 bases from V and 3 from J, leaving 9 bases between them. The CDR3 sequence is 13 residues long. Germline CDR1 SGHDT, CDR2 YYEEEE. The CDR3 sequence is CASSSVAEETQYF. The CDR3 region has the DNA TGTGCCAGCAGCTCGGTGGCAGAAGAGACCCAGTACTTC.

This chain connects TRBV15 to TRBJ2-1; no reliable D call. V lost 1 base to trimming and J lost 7 bases, with 5 bases between them. This CDR3 is built from 12 residues. CDR1 is LNHNV and CDR2 is YYDKDF in the germline V gene (reference sequence). The CDR3 here is CATSRVRNEQFF. For the CDR3, the DNA is TGTGCCACCAGCAGAGTCAGGAATGAGCAGTTCTTC.

The chain links TRBV28 to TRBJ1-2; 9 bases align to TRBD1. Germline CDR1 and CDR2: MDHEN and SYDVKM. After removal of 4 bases from V and 7 bases from J, the junction contained 7 bases not matched to a gene. This CDR3 has 14 amino acids. The CDR3 is CASSSGQGRSGYTF. The CDR3 nucleotides are TGTGCCAGCAGTTCAGGACAGGGGCGAAGTGGCTACACCTTC.

The chain has TRBV2 and TRBJ1-1; D gene unclear. The germline V gene encodes CDR1 SNHLY and CDR2 FYNNEI. This CDR3 spans 12 amino acids. Trimming stripped 1 base from V and 10 bases from J, with 10 bases between. The CDR3, as DNA: TGTGCCAGCAGTGAAGGAGGTTCACGAGCTTTCTTT. As protein: CASSEGGSRAFF. Drawing the rest from reference TRBV2 and TRBJ1-1, the complete variable domain is EPEVTQTPSHQVTQMGQEVILRCVPISNHLYFYWYRQILGQKVEFLVSFYNNEISEKSEIFDDQFSVERPDGSNFTLKIRSTKLEDSAMYFCASSEGGSRAFFGQGTRLTVV.

The gene calls are TRBV5-1 and TRBJ1-1; no clear D gene. This CDR3 contains 13 residues. Germline V CDR1 and CDR2: SGHRS, YFSETQ. V shed 7 bases and J shed 1 base, with 11 bases lying between them. CDR3: CASGREQNTEAFF. CDR3 sequence (DNA): TGCGCCAGCGGGCGGGAACAGAACACTGAAGCTTTCTTT. Full variable domain (outside the CDR3, taken from reference TRBV5-1 and TRBJ1-1): KAGVTQTPRYLIKTRGQQVTLSCSPISGHRSVSWYQQTPGQGLQFLFEYFSETQRNKGNFPGRFSGRQFSNSRSEMNVSTLELGDSALYLCASGREQNTEAFFGQGTRLTVV.

The V gene is TRBV30, the J gene TRBJ2-7; the D is unclear. Between the trimmed V and J ends, which lost 0 bases and 7 bases, there was a span of 7 bases. CDR1 and CDR2 from the germline V gene are GTSNPN and SVGIG (reference sequence). The CDR3 is 11 residues long. The DNA for the CDR3 is TGTGCCTGGAGTGTATACCAGGAGCAGTACTTC. Translated: CAWSVYQEQYF.

V is TRBV7-2 and J is TRBJ2-7, with TRBD2 as a possible D gene (5 bases). The CDR3 totals 17 residues. The V gene's germline CDR1 is SGHTA and CDR2 FQGNSA. The V end was cut by 2 bases, the J end by 4 bases, with 21 bases between. The CDR3 nucleotides are TGTGCCAGCAGCTTAAGGGTAGCTGGTCTGGAGCGGTACGAGCAGTACTTC. It encodes CASSLRVAGLERYEQYF.

The chain employs TRBV5-4 and TRBJ2-1; TRBD2 agrees at 10 bases. Germline CDR1 is SGHNT and CDR2 is YYREEE (reference sequence). CDR3 size: 15 residues. Trimming at V came to 4 bases and at J to 0 bases, leaving 1 base not matched to a gene. CDR3 region: CASSPSGSSYNEQFF. The CDR3 DNA sequence: TGTGCCAGCAGCCCTAGCGGGAGCTCCTACAATGAGCAGTTCTTC.

The V gene is TRBV5-1, the J gene TRBJ2-3; maybe TRBD1 (5 bases). V lost 0 bases, J lost 0 bases, and 11 bases lay in between. Germline CDR1 is SGHRS and CDR2 is YFSETQ. The CDR3 covers 16 residues. CDR3 sequence: CASSLAAPGSTDTQYF. CDR3 in DNA: TGCGCCAGCAGCTTGGCTGCGCCAGGGAGCACAGATACGCAGTATTTT.

This clone turned up a few times. V and J are TRBV25-1 and TRBJ2-5; possibly TRBD1 or TRBD2 for D (5 bases each). Looked up from germline, CDR1 is MGHDK and CDR2 is SYGVNS. CDR3 length equals 14 residues. Trimming shortened V by 1 base and J by 5 bases, and 11 bases separated the two germline ends. CDR3 sequence (DNA): TGTGCCAGCAGTGAATTTGAGGGGCGGGAGACCCAGTACTTC. This translates into CASSEFEGRETQYF.

The rearrangement joins TRBV4-2 to TRBJ2-1; 10 bases align to TRBD2. This CDR3 comprises 16 residues. Germline V gene sequence: CDR1 LGHNA, CDR2 YNFKEQ. Trimming cost V 3 bases and J 7 bases; bases outside gene matches: 9. The CDR3, as DNA: TGTGCCAGCAGCCAGGGGGCTAGCGGGAGTATGAATGAGCAGTTCTTC. It is translated as CASSQGASGSMNEQFF.

The chain links TRBV28 to TRBJ2-5; D call uncertain. V was pared by 3 bases and J by 4 bases, with 3 bases between. The CDR3 contains 11 residues. Germline V gene data show CDR1 as MDHEN and CDR2 as SYDVKM. CDR3 sequence (DNA): TGTGCCAGCAGTTTTGGAGAGACCCAGTACTTC. Protein: CASSFGETQYF.

As concerns this clone: One junction end does not reproduce the germline sequence, and a read error may be involved. CDR3 amino acids: CASNQPVATNEKLFF. In DNA, the CDR3 is TGCGCCAGCAACCAACCTGTTGCAACTAATGAAAAACTGTTTTTT. The chain links TRBV4-1 to TRBJ1-4; the D is unclear. The length of the CDR3 is 15 residues. Germline values: CDR1 MGHRA, CDR2 YSYEKL.

This clone was counted between two and nine times. V usage is TRBV4-1 and J usage is TRBJ2-4; 15 bases line up with TRBD2. The V segment lost 5 bases and the J segment 8 bases; nucleotides outside the gene matches: 16. The CDR3 is 19 residues long. Germline CDR1 is MGHRA and CDR2 is YSYEKL. The CDR3 DNA sequence: TGCGCCAGCAGCTCTAGACAGAGCGGACTAGCGGGAGGGCGAGACATTCAGTACTTC. Its protein product is CASSSRQSGLAGGRDIQYF.

This clone occurred a few times. The V gene is TRBV11-3, the J gene TRBJ2-1; D gene ambiguous. Germline V gives CDR1 SGHNT, CDR2 YENEEA. The germline V and J ends were trimmed by 4 bases and 5 bases, with 9 bases remaining between them. The CDR3 spans 13 residues. The CDR3 protein is CASSYSRNNEQFF. The CDR3 nucleotides are TGTGCCAGCAGCTATTCTAGAAACAATGAGCAGTTCTTC.

The chain combines TRBV5-1 with TRBJ1-1; D gene uncertain. V dropped 5 bases and J dropped 1 base, with 6 bases sitting between them. The CDR3 spans 12 residues. CDR1 is SGHRS and CDR2 is YFSETQ in the germline V gene. CDR3 in amino acids: CASSPGNTEAFF. DNA of the CDR3: TGCGCCAGCAGTCCCGGGAACACTGAAGCTTTCTTT.

Notes on this clone: It is likely a read error: a sequence one base away is far more abundant. This chain uses TRBV18 with TRBJ2-3, with a possible D match to TRBD2 (5 bases). This CDR3 region has 14 residues. V lost 6 bases, J lost 2 bases, and 12 bases lay in between. Germline assignment: CDR1 KGHSH and CDR2 LQKENI. The CDR3 DNA reads as TGTGCCAGCTCCCGCGTCGGGAACACAGATACGCAGTATTTT. Translation: CASSRVGNTDTQYF.

The chain employs TRBV6-6 and TRBJ2-5; D not resolved. V shed 7 bases and J shed 4 bases, with 16 bases lying between them. The CDR3 covers 14 residues. From germline, CDR1 is MNHNY and CDR2 SVGAGI (reference sequence). The CDR3 sequence: CASKASQAGETQYF. The CDR3 nucleotides are TGTGCCAGCAAGGCCTCGCAGGCCGGAGAGACCCAGTACTTC.

The table lists this clone with a count of one. The chain links TRBV18 to TRBJ2-3; D is undetermined. Germline values: CDR1 KGHSH, CDR2 LQKENI. V was shortened by 3 bases and J by 0 bases, with 10 bases between the two germline ends. CDR3 length equals 15 residues. The CDR3 reads CASSPSYYSTDTQYF. The CDR3 DNA reads as TGTGCCAGCTCACCTTCTTACTATAGCACAGATACGCAGTATTTT.

The rearrangement links TRBV29-1 to TRBJ1-5; 7 nucleotides match TRBD1. CDR1 SQVTM and CDR2 ANQGSEA come from the germline V gene. The CDR3 spans 13 residues. Unmatched junction bases numbered 5, after V lost 5 bases and J lost 4 bases. CDR3 protein: CSVTDRDNQPQHF. CDR3 in DNA: TGCAGCGTTACCGACAGGGATAATCAGCCCCAGCATTTT.

The chain is built from TRBV6-4 and TRBJ2-2, with unresolved D. Germline CDR1 reads MRHNA; CDR2 reads SNTAGT. With 0 bases removed from V and 6 bases from J, the gap between germline ends came to 5 bases. The CDR3 extends over 13 amino acids. The CDR3 sequence is CASSDSASGELFF. For the CDR3, the DNA is TGTGCCAGCAGTGACTCAGCCTCCGGGGAGCTGTTTTTT.

This clone appeared a few times. V usage is TRBV12-5 and J usage is TRBJ1-1, with D uncertain. The CDR3 runs to 15 residues. CDR1 LGHNT and CDR2 FRNRAP come from the germline V gene. V was clipped by 4 bases and J by 3 bases, with 15 bases between them. The CDR3 is CASGYVRTADTEAFF. CDR3 nucleotides: TGTGCTAGTGGTTACGTCCGGACTGCGGACACTGAAGCTTTCTTT.

The chain uses TRBV28 and TRBJ1-2, with D possibly matching TRBD1 (5 bases). CDR1 and CDR2 from the germline V gene are MDHEN and SYDVKM. The CDR3 contains 14 residues. With 5 bases removed from V and 4 bases from J, the gap between germline ends came to 14 bases. The CDR3 spells CASSHPDRTYGYTF. The CDR3 DNA follows: TGTGCCAGCAGTCACCCCGACAGAACCTATGGCTACACCTTC.

This chain joins TRBV6-6 and TRBJ1-4; D is undetermined. CDR1 and CDR2 (germline): MNHNY, SVGAGI (reference sequence). CDR3 length: 13 amino acids. V was trimmed by 8 bases and J by 5 bases, leaving 12 bases between them. The CDR3 is CASGPLGNEKLFF. The DNA for the CDR3 is TGTGCCAGCGGGCCGCTGGGAAATGAAAAACTGTTTTTT.

CDR3 coding DNA: TGTGCCACCAGCAGAGAAGCCCCGGGACAGTACAATGAGCAGTTCTTC. This gives the protein CATSREAPGQYNEQFF. The V call is TRBV15, the J call TRBJ2-1; TRBD1 matches 7 bases. J lost 4 bases, V lost 0 bases, and 6 bases had no gene match. This CDR3 is 16 amino acids long. The germline V gene has CDR1 LNHNV and CDR2 YYDKDF (reference sequence).

The chain combines TRBV29-1 with TRBJ2-3, with D perhaps matching TRBD2 (6 bases). V dropped 4 bases and J dropped 5 bases, with 13 bases sitting between them. CDR3 length: 13 amino acids. The germline CDR1 and CDR2 sequences are SQVTM and ANQGSEA. CDR3 nucleotide sequence: TGCAGCGTTGCCGCCGGGACTGGAGATACGCAGTATTTT. Translated: CSVAAGTGDTQYF.

Ten or more counts support this clone. This chain connects TRBV14 to TRBJ1-2; D uncertain. CDR1 and CDR2 from the germline V gene are SGHDN and FVKESK. The CDR3 spans 12 residues. V lost 5 bases, J lost 4 bases, and 8 bases lay in between. The CDR3 DNA reads as TGTGCCAGCAGCAAAACGAGCTATGGCTACACCTTC. Protein: CASSKTSYGYTF.